This T cell receptor (beta chain) was observed in a study of high-grade serous ovarian cancer treatment subgroups (dated by TCRdb to the early 2020s). Describing the broader study: Sequencing yielded a mean of approximately 13,000 reads and approximately 7,000 unique TCR beta rearrangements per sample. The study profiled TCR beta repertoires in high-grade serous ovarian cancer patients grouped by complete gross resection or neoadjuvant chemotherapy response under a laparoscopic triage algorithm. Each patient contributed one primary tumor and two metastatic tumor samples, giving around 88 samples in total. The 30-patient cohort included 10 patients with no residual disease after primary surgery (R0), 10 excellent NACT responders, and 10 poor NACT responders. Study-level results and caveats: TCR repertoire analyses focused on CDR3; CDR1 and CDR2 were not analyzed. TCR clonal relatedness correlated positively with neoantigen level and, by trend, with copy number variation and mutation load from whole-genome sequencing. Bulk tumor TCR sequencing lacked spatial information, limiting insight into HGSC tumor complexity and diversity. Repertoire similarity between tumors of the same patient ranged roughly 0.1 to 0.85, whereas almost no similarity was seen between different patients.

As regards this clone: Its antigen specificity is not known. Per-nucleotide qualities are absent, and no much larger clonotype sits a single base away.

Collection of tumor samples took place before definitive surgery or chemotherapy. Genomic DNA was extracted by the MD Anderson Biospecimen Extraction Resource, and TCR sequencing was done by the MD Anderson Cancer Genomics Laboratory. The approximately 100 tumor samples underwent high-throughput TCR profiling with ImmunoSEQ. As for how the authors treated the data: Repertoire diversity metrics included richness (unique productive sequences), clonality, evenness and relatedness; Bhattacharyya coefficient assessed similarity between samples. A sensitivity analysis excluded TCRs with fewer than two reads and gave consistent conclusions. TCRdb took over this immuneACCESS table, retaining in-frame rearrangements with V and J assigned. Such tables are incomplete; in checked studies, under half of the missing clones stem from an unresolved V gene, and the remainder is unexplained. V and J calls and clone size are those listed in that table; D and trimming were worked out from the DNA. The sample records under 30,000 clones, around 80% of which are singletons. Approximately 2.1% of the sample is in the top ten clones.

The clonotype comes from a human donor with high-grade serous ovarian cancer. The sequencing sample was made of tumor tissue.

The DNA is as follows: TGCGCCAGCAGCTCCGGACTAGCGGGAGTAAATGAGCAGTTCTTC. Its translation reads: CASSSGLAGVNEQFF. The V and J segments used are TRBV5-1 and TRBJ2-1, with 13 bases aligning to TRBD2. Trimming leaves V shorter by 3 bases and J shorter by 7 bases, with the junction holding 4 bases beyond the gene matches. CDR1 and CDR2 are drawn from the germline V gene: SGHRS, YFSETQ. The CDR3 runs 15 amino acids, cysteine and phenylalanine included. Just the 45-base CDR3 DNA is kept, in frame starting at base 1. Supplemented by the reference TRBV5-1 and TRBJ2-1 proteins around the CDR3, the complete variable domain is KAGVTQTPRYLIKTRGQQVTLSCSPISGHRSVSWYQQTPGQGLQFLFEYFSETQRNKGNFPGRFSGRQFSNSRSEMNVSTLELGDSALYLCASSSGLAGVNEQFFGPGTRLTVL.